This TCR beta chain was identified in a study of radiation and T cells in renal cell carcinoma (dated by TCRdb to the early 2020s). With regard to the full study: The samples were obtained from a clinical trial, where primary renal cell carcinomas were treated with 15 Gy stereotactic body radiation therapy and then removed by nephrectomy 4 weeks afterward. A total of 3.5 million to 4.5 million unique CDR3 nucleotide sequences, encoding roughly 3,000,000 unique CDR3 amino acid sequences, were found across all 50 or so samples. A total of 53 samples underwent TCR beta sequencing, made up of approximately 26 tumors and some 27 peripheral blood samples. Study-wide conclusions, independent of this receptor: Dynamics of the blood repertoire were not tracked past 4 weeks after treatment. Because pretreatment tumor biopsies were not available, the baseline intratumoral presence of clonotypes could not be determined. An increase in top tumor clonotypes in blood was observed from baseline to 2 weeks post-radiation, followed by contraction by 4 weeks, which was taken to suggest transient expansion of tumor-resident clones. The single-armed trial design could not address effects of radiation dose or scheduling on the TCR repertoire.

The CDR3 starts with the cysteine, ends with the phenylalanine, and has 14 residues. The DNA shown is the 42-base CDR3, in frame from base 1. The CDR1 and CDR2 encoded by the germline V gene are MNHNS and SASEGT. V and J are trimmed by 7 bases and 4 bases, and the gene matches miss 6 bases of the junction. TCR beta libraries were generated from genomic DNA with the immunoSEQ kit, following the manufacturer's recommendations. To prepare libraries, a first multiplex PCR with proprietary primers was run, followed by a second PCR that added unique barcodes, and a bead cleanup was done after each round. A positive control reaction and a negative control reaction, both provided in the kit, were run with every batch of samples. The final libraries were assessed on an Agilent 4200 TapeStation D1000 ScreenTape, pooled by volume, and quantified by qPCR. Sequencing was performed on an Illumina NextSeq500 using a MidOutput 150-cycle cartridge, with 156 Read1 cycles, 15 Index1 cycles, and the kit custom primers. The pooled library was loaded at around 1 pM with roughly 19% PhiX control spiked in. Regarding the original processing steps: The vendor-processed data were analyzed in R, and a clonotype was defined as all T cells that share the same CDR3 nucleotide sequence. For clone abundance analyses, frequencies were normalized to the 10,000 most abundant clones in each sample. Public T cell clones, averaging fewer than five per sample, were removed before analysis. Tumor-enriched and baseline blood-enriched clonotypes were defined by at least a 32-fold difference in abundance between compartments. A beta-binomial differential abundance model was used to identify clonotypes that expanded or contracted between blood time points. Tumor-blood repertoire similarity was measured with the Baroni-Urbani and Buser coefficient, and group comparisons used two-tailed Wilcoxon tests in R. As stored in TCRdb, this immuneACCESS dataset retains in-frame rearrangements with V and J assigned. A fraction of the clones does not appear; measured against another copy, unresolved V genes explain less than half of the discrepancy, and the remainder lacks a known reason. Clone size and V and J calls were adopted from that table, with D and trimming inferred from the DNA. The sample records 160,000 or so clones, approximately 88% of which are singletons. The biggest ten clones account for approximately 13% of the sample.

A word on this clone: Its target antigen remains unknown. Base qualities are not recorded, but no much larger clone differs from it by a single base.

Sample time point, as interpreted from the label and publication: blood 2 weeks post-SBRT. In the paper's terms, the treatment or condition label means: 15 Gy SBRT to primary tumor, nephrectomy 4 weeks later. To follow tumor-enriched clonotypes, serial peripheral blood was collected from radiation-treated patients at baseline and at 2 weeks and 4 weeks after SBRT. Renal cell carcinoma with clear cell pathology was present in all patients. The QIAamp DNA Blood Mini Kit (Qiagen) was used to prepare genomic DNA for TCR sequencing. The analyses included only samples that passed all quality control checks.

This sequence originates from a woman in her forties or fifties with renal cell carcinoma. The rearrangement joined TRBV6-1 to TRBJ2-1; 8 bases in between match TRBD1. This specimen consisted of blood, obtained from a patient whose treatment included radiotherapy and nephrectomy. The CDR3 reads CASKGRGPYNEQFF. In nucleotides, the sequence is TGTGCCAGCAAGGGCAGGGGGCCTTACAATGAGCAGTTCTTC.